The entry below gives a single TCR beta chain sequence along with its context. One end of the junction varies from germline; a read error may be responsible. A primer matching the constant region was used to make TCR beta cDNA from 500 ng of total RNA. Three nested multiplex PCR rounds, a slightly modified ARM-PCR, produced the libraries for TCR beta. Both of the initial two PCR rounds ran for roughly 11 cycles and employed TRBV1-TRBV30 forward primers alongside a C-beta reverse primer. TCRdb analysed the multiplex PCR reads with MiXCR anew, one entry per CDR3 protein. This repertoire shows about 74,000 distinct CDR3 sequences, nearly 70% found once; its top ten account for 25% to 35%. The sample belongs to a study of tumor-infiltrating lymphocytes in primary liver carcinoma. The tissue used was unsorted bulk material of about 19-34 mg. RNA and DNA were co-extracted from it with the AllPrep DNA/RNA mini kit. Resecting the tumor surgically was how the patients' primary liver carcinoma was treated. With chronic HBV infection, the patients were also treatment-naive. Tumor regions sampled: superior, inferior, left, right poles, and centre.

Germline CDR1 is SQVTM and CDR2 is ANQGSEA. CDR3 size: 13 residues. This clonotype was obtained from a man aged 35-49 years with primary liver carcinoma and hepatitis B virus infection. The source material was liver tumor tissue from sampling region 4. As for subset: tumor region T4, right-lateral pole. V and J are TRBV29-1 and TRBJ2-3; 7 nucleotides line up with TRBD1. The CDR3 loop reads CSVGVGQRDTLYF. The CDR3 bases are TGCAGCGTTGGAGTGGGACAGAGGGATACGCTGTATTTT.